This TCR beta chain was sequenced during a study of graft-versus-host responses after intestinal transplantation. Study findings and constraints: Recipient marrow harbored GvH clones, some of which surfaced first in ileum or blood. Graft-donor T cell macrochimerism coincided with high graft-versus-host to host-versus-graft clonal ratios in allografts.

Libraries were prepared by immunoSEQ multiplex PCR; TCRdb keeps only in-frame clonotypes and omits some of them. The data hold roughly 56,000 clones, with 90% to 95% observed a single time. Regarding this clone: Antigen unknown.

CDR1 MNHNS and CDR2 SASEGT come from the germline V gene. CDR3 size: 15 residues. The V and J ends lost 2 bases and 3 bases, in that order; junction bases with no gene match: 6. The chain recombines TRBV6-1 with TRBJ2-7; 8 nucleotides line up with TRBD2. Sample: PBMCs, taken around 120 days after intestinal transplantation. The sequence was collected from a human patient who received an intestinal transplant, so some T cells may come from the graft donor. The CDR3 protein is CASSEWTGGVYEQYF. Here the CDR3 DNA reads TGTGCCAGCAGTGAATGGACGGGAGGGGTCTACGAGCAGTACTTC.